This T cell receptor beta chain was observed in a study of T cell changes during pregnancy in multiple sclerosis. V gave up 5 bases and J gave up 3 bases; unmatched junction bases: 5. The length of the CDR3 is 14 residues. Germline lookup yields CDR1 MNHEY and CDR2 SMNVEV (reference sequence). Measured with immunoSEQ multiplex PCR; TCRdb has only the in-frame clones, and not every one. The sample shows some 41,000 clones, 89% of them seen only once. The rearrangement links TRBV27 to TRBJ1-2; TRBD1 aligns across 8 bases. This TCR came from a female donor with multiple sclerosis, enrolled in a pregnancy study. This specimen consisted of CD4+ T cells from peripheral blood mononuclear cells, obtained after pregnancy. The CDR3 here is CASSPGQGYYGYTF. The CDR3 DNA reads as TGTGCCAGCAGTCCCGGACAGGGCTACTATGGCTACACCTTC.